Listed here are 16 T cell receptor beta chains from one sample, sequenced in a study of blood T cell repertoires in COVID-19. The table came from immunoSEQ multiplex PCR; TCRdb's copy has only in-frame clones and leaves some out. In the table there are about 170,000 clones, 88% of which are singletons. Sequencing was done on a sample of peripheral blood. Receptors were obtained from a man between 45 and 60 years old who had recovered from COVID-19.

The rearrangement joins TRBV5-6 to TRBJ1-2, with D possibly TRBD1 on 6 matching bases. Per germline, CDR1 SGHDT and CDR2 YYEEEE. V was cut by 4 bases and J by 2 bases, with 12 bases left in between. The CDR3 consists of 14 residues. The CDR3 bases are TGTGCCAGCAGCCCTGGGGACATCAACTATGGCTACACCTTC. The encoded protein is CASSPGDINYGYTF.

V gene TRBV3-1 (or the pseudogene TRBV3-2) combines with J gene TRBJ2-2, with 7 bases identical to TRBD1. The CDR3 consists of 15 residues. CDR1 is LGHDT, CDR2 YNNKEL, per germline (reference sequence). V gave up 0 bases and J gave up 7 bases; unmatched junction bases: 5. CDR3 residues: CASSQERGRIGELFF. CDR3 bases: TGTGCCAGCAGCCAAGAAAGGGGGCGTATCGGGGAGCTGTTTTTT.

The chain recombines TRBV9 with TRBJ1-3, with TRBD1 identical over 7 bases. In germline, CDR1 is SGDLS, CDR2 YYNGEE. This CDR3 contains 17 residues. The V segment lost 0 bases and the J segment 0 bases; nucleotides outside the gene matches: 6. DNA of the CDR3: TGTGCCAGCAGCGTAGTCGACAGGGCAGTCTCTGGAAACACCATATATTTT. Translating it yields CASSVVDRAVSGNTIYF.

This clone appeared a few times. The CDR3 region has the DNA TGCAGCGGCGGGTTGTCGAACTACGAGCAGTACTTC. It specifies CSGGLSNYEQYF. The chain carries TRBV29-1 and TRBJ2-7; a weak D match, TRBD2 (5 bases). The CDR3 spans 12 residues. Trimming removed 7 bases from V and 3 bases from J, with 13 bases in between. CDR1 is SQVTM and CDR2 is ANQGSEA in the germline V gene.

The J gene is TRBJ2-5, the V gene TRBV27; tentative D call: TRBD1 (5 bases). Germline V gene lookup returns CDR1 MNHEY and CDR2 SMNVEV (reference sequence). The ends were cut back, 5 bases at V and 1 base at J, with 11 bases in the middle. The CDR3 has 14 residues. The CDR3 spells CASSKGAFQETQYF. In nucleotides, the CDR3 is TGTGCCAGCAGTAAAGGGGCTTTCCAAGAGACCCAGTACTTC.

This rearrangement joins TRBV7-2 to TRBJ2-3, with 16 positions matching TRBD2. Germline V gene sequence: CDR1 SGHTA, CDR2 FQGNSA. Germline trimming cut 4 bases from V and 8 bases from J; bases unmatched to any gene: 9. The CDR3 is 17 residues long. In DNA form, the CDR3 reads TGTGCCAGCAGCTCGTCGGGACTAGCGGGGGGGCCTGGTACGCAGTATTTT. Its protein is CASSSSGLAGGPGTQYF.

CDR3 amino acids: CASKGQTSGRNEQFF. For the CDR3, the DNA is TGTGCCAGTAAAGGGCAAACTAGCGGGAGAAATGAGCAGTTCTTC. This sequence joins TRBV19 and TRBJ2-1; 11 nucleotides agree with TRBD2. This CDR3 has 15 amino acids. J was trimmed by 7 bases and V by 7 bases; bases with no gene match: 9. Germline V gene lookup returns CDR1 LNHDA and CDR2 SQIVND (reference sequence).

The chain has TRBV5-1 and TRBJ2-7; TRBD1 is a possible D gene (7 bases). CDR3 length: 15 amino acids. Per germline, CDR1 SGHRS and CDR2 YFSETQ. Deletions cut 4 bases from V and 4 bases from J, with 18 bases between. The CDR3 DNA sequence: TGCGCCAGCAGCCTCCTGCAGGGGGGAAGTTACGAGCAGTACTTC. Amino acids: CASSLLQGGSYEQYF.

CDR3 in amino acids: CASSLTSGGNTGELFF. The CDR3 nucleotides are TGCGCCAGCAGCCTTACTAGCGGGGGGAACACCGGGGAGCTGTTTTTT. The chain uses TRBV5-1 and TRBJ2-2, with 11 bases lining up with TRBD2. Trimming removed 4 bases from V and 1 base from J; junction bases left unmatched: 3. The CDR3 is 16 residues long. Germline V lookup: CDR1 SGHRS, CDR2 YFSETQ.

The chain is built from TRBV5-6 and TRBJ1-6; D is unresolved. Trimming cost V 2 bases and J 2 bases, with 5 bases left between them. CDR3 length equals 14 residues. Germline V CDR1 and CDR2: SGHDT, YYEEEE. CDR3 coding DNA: TGTGCCAGCAGCTTCGAGGCCTATAATTCACCCCTCCACTTT. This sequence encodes CASSFEAYNSPLHF. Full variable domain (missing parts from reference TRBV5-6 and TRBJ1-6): DAGVTQSPTHLIKTRGQQVTLRCSPKSGHDTVSWYQQALGQGPQFIFQYYEEEERQRGNFPDRFSGHQFPNYSSELNVNALLLGDSALYLCASSFEAYNSPLHFGNGTRLTVT.

The chain's CDR3 is CASSVLAGPPDTQYF. DNA for the CDR3: TGTGCCAGCAGTGTCCTAGCGGGGCCTCCAGATACGCAGTATTTT. The gene calls are TRBV27 and TRBJ2-3; 9 nucleotides match TRBD2. V was clipped by 5 bases and J by 4 bases; unmatched bases: 7. Germline lookup yields CDR1 MNHEY and CDR2 SMNVEV (reference sequence). The CDR3 totals 15 residues.

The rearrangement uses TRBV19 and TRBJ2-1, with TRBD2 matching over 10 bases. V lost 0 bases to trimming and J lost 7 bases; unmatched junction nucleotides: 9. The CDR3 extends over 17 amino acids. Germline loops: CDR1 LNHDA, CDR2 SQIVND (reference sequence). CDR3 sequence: CASSIERSGRAMNEQFF. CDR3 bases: TGTGCCAGTAGTATAGAAAGAAGCGGGAGGGCCATGAATGAGCAGTTCTTC.

In nucleotides, the CDR3 is TGTGCCAGCAGTCGACAGGCCCCCGCTGAAGCTTTCTTT. Protein: CASSRQAPAEAFF. The chain links TRBV28 to TRBJ1-1; D may be TRBD1 (6 bases). The V end lost 5 bases, the J end lost 6 bases, and 13 bases lay between the germline ends. CDR3 length equals 13 residues. Per the germline V gene, CDR1 is MDHEN and CDR2 is SYDVKM. The whole variable domain, filled in from reference TRBV28 and TRBJ1-1, reads DVKVTQSSRYLVKRTGEKVFLECVQDMDHENMFWYRQDPGLGLRLIYFSYDVKMKEKGDIPEGYSVSREKKERFSLILESASTNQTSMYLCASSRQAPAEAFFGQGTRLTVV.

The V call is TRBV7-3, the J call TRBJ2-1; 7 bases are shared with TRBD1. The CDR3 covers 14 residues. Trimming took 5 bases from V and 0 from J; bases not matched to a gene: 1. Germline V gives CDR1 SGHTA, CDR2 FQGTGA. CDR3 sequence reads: CASSRDSSYNEQFF. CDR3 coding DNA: TGTGCCAGCAGCCGGGACAGCTCCTACAATGAGCAGTTCTTC.

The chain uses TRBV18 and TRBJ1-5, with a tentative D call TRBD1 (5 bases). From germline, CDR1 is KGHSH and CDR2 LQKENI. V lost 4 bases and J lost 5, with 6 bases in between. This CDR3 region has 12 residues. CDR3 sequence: CASSQGDQPQHF. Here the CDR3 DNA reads TGTGCCAGCTCACAAGGGGATCAGCCCCAGCATTTT.

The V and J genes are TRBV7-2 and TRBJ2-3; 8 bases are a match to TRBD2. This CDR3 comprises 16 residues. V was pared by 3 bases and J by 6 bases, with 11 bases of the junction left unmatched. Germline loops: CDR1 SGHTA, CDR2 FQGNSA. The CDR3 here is CASSFRGSGNADTQYF. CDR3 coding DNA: TGTGCCAGCAGCTTTCGGGGTAGCGGGAACGCGGATACGCAGTATTTT.